The 4 T cell receptor beta chains below all came from one sample that was sequenced in a study of cytomegalovirus exposure and HLA in healthy donors. The PCR made use of 60 Vbeta and 13 Jbeta primers. The data were produced by immunoSEQ multiplex PCR, yet TCRdb's version contains in-frame clones alone and is incomplete. The sample contains some 120,000 clones, approximately 80% of which appear only once. The specimen sequenced was PBMCs. The receptors shown here come from a woman aged 18-29 years in good health and CMV-seronegative.

V and J are TRBV4-1 and TRBJ1-5, with TRBD1 matching 7 bases. There are 15 residues in the CDR3. With 1 base clipped from V and 6 bases from J, the junction kept 6 bases outside the gene matches. Germline CDR1 MGHRA, CDR2 YSYEKL. As DNA, the CDR3 is TGCGCCAGCAGCCAAGTCCAGGGGGACCTTCAGCCCCAGCATTTT. Translated: CASSQVQGDLQPQHF.

The chain links TRBV9 to TRBJ1-1; D uncertain. The germline gives CDR1 SGDLS, CDR2 YYNGEE. The CDR3 covers 14 residues. Trimming removed 0 bases at V and 3 bases at J, with 9 bases between. The CDR3 nucleotides read TGTGCCAGCAGCGTAGGGGAGGGCTACACTGAAGCTTTCTTT. Amino acid sequence: CASSVGEGYTEAFF.

This clone was seen only once. At one end the junction does not follow the germline gene, possibly because of a read error. The gene calls are TRBV5-4 and TRBJ2-6; tentative D call: TRBD2 (7 bases). Germline-derived CDR1 and CDR2 are SGHNT and YYREEE (reference sequence). The CDR3 runs 13 residues. The CDR3 DNA is TGTGCCAGCAGACTAGGGGGGGCCAACGGCCTGACTTTC. This translates into CASRLGGANGLTF.

The rearrangement links TRBV29-1 to TRBJ2-1; 7 bases map to TRBD2. V lost 4 bases to trimming and J lost 6 bases; unmatched junction nucleotides: 6. Germline V lookup: CDR1 SQVTM, CDR2 ANQGSEA. This CDR3 is built from 13 residues. CDR3 residues: CSVAGRLGNEQFF. The CDR3 DNA sequence: TGCAGCGTTGCCGGGAGGCTAGGCAATGAGCAGTTCTTC.